This T cell receptor (beta chain) was observed in a study of shared clonotypes between healthy human individuals. About this clone itself: Its specificity is not known. This specimen includes other DNA sequences encoding the same CDR3.

Cells designated naive CD8 were CD45RO-negative and were positively selected for CCR7, with terminally differentiated effector memory CD45RA+ cells excluded. Study-level results: The four-donor shared clonotypes exceeded non-shared clonotypes in generation probability, with non-shared ones scoring lower. Among donors, sharing of clonotypes was expected to be affected by sequencing depth.

Several immunoSEQ plates received, in even portions, the genomic DNA of each subset. Measured with immunoSEQ multiplex PCR; TCRdb has only the in-frame clones, and not every one. The data show about 2.1 million clones, with 93% seen just once and under 2% held by the top ten. In germline, CDR1 is MGHRA, CDR2 YSYEKL. Unmatched junction bases numbered 4, after V lost 4 bases and J lost 4 bases. This CDR3 region has 14 residues. The receptor comes from a young man in good health. Some clones in this sample may be carry-over from other donors' samples. Sequencing was carried out using naive CD8+ T cells from PBMCs. The V call is TRBV4-1, the J call TRBJ2-7; 10 bases line up with TRBD2. The DNA of the CDR3 is TGCGCCAGCAGCCCCGGACTAGCGGCGTACGAGCAGTACTTC. It yields the protein CASSPGLAAYEQYF.